These 11 T cell receptor beta chains were all obtained from the same sample, sequenced in a study of memory CD4+ T cells and cytomegalovirus serostatus. Single viable CD3+CD4+CD8-CD45RO+ cells were sorted as the memory CD4+ T cells. Profiling relied on immunoSEQ multiplex PCR, and the TCRdb table lists in-frame clones only, not all of them. In the table there are 30,000 to 40,000 clones, 75% to 80% of which are singletons. Sample: memory CD4+ T cells from blood. These receptors were taken from an adult in good health and CMV-seronegative.

This clone appeared once. The chain employs TRBV19 and TRBJ1-2; 8 nucleotides agree with TRBD1. The CDR3 length is 14 residues. After removal of 4 bases from V and 4 bases from J, the junction contained 5 bases not matched to a gene. CDR1 is LNHDA and CDR2 is SQIVND in the germline V gene (reference sequence). The CDR3 DNA follows: TGTGCCAGTAGTACCCCTGGACAGGGCTATGGCTACACCTTC. It yields the protein CASSTPGQGYGYTF.

CDR3: CASSFLDRGATEAFF. CDR3 coding DNA: TGTGCCAGCAGCTTCTTAGACAGGGGCGCCACTGAAGCTTTCTTT. The chain employs TRBV7-2 and TRBJ1-1, with 8 bases that match TRBD1. The germline CDR1 and CDR2 sequences are SGHTA and FQGNSA. Germline trimming cut 3 bases from V and 4 bases from J; bases unmatched to any gene: 7. CDR3 size: 15 residues.

The gene calls are TRBV4-2 and TRBJ1-4; 8 bases agree with TRBD1. Per germline, CDR1 LGHNA and CDR2 YNFKEQ. V shed 1 base and J 3 bases; nucleotides not matched to a gene: 4. CDR3 size: 16 residues. The CDR3 loop is CASSQAPQGANEKLFF. In DNA, the CDR3 is TGTGCCAGCAGCCAAGCGCCACAGGGGGCTAATGAAAAACTGTTTTTT.

This chain joins TRBV7-9 and TRBJ2-7, with 8 bases that match TRBD2. The V segment lost 4 bases and the J segment 6 bases; nucleotides outside the gene matches: 8. This CDR3 comprises 14 residues. Germline CDR1 and CDR2: SEHNR and FQNEAQ (reference sequence). CDR3 loop: CASSWDRTSREQYF. CDR3 nucleotide sequence: TGTGCCAGCAGCTGGGATCGGACTAGCCGCGAGCAGTACTTC.

This clone appeared once. The CDR3 DNA reads TGTGCCAGCAGCTTGAGGCAGGAGCAGTACTTC. Its protein product is CASSLRQEQYF. The rearrangement links TRBV5-4 to TRBJ2-7; D call uncertain. Looked up from germline, CDR1 is SGHNT and CDR2 is YYREEE (reference sequence). Trimming shortened V by 1 base and J by 7 bases, and 6 bases separated the two germline ends. This CDR3 region has 11 residues.

This sequence joins TRBV2 and TRBJ1-5; 7 positions match TRBD1. CDR1 and CDR2 from the germline V gene are SNHLY and FYNNEI. J lost 4 bases, V lost 6 bases, and 6 bases had no gene match. The CDR3 spans 14 residues. The CDR3 here is CASSRDRPNQPQHF. The CDR3 bases are TGTGCCAGCAGCAGGGACAGACCGAATCAGCCCCAGCATTTT.

This clone was seen a handful of times. The chain links TRBV19 to TRBJ1-5; the D gene is possibly TRBD1 (5 bases). CDR3 size: 13 residues. Per the germline V gene, CDR1 is LNHDA and CDR2 is SQIVND (reference sequence). V lost 3 bases and J 7 bases, leaving 10 bases between the germline ends. The chain's CDR3 is CASSIYGGQPQHF. As DNA, the CDR3 is TGTGCCAGTAGTATCTACGGGGGGCAGCCCCAGCATTTT. The full variable domain, completed using reference TRBV19 and TRBJ1-5, is DGGITQSPKYLFRKEGQNVTLSCEQNLNHDAMYWYRQDPGQGLRLIYYSQIVNDFQKGDIAEGYSVSREKKESFPLTVTSAQKNPTAFYLCASSIYGGQPQHFGDGTRLSIL.

The chain carries TRBV12-5 and TRBJ1-1; TRBD1 might be the D (6 bases). Trimming removed 0 bases from V and 4 bases from J, with 21 bases in between. The CDR3 runs 18 residues. The germline V gene encodes CDR1 LGHNT and CDR2 FRNRAP. The CDR3 is CASGLVMGLWGAVTEAFF. The CDR3 DNA reads TGTGCTAGTGGTTTGGTAATGGGTTTGTGGGGGGCGGTCACTGAAGCTTTCTTT.

The chain couples TRBV10-1 to TRBJ1-5; 9 bases line up with TRBD1. J was trimmed by 3 bases and V by 2 bases; bases with no gene match: 11. The CDR3 sequence is 18 residues long. Germline CDR1 reads WNHNN; CDR2 reads SYGVQD (reference sequence). CDR3 residues: CASSEPSLGTGINQPQHF. Here the CDR3 DNA reads TGCGCCAGCAGTGAGCCGTCCTTGGGGACAGGGATCAATCAGCCCCAGCATTTT.

This clone is medium-sized. Other DNA sequences of this sample code for an identical CDR3. The chain uses TRBV6-5 and TRBJ1-4, with D unresolved. From germline, CDR1 is MNHEY and CDR2 SVGAGI. CDR3 length: 14 residues. V was shortened by 6 bases and J by 0 bases, with 8 bases between the two germline ends. The chain's CDR3 is CASRLTATNEKLFF. The CDR3 coding sequence is TGTGCCAGCAGATTAACGGCAACTAATGAAAAACTGTTTTTT.

A few counts support this clone. The junction does not match germline at one end; this may be a read error. The rearrangement joins TRBV7-7 to TRBJ2-3, with TRBD1 matching over 9 bases. Germline loops: CDR1 SSHAT, CDR2 FNYEAQ (reference sequence). This CDR3 spans 14 amino acids. The CDR3 DNA is TGTGCTAGCAGCTTAGGGACAGGGCTAGATACGCAGTATTTT. It yields the protein CASSLGTGLDTQYF.